The clone carrying this T cell receptor beta chain occurred a few times. Its antigen is undetermined. Germline is not matched at one junction end, which may reflect a read error. The time point: sample taken at primary tumor resection. MiXCR, run by TCRdb on the 5' RACE reads, gives a single entry per CDR3 protein. The sample shows more than 80,000 distinct CDR3 sequences, 10% to 15% of them seen only once. This specimen belongs to a study of spatial heterogeneity in lung cancer. Study-level information: There were, on average, more than 9.5 raw-read appearances for each unique TCR and UMI combination. The study, taken as a whole, reports: Ubiquitous expanded tumor TCRs surfaced in blood more at resection than they did at follow-up.

The source of this sequence is a male donor with early-stage non-small cell lung cancer. This specimen consisted of PBMCs, obtained at surgery.

The CDR3 here is CASSQDPSGRAKDF. The CDR3 DNA reads as TGTGCCAGCAGCCAAGATCCTAGCGGGAGGGCCAAGGACTTC. This chain connects TRBV3-1 to TRBJ2-4; 12 bases fit TRBD2. The germline V gene has CDR1 LGHDT and CDR2 YNNKEL (reference sequence). There are 14 residues in the CDR3.